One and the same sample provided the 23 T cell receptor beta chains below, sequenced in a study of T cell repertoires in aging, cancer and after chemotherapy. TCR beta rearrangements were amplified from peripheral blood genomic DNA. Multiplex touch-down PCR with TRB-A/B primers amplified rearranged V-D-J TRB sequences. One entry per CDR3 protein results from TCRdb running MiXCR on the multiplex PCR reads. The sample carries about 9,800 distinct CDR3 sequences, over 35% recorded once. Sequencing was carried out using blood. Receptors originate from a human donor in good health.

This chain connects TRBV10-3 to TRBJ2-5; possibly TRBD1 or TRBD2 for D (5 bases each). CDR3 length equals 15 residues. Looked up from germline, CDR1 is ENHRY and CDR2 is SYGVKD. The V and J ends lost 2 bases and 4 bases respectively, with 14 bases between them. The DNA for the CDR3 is TGTGCCATCAGTGAGGAAGGGACCTCGGGAGAGACCCAGTACTTC. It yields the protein CAISEEGTSGETQYF.

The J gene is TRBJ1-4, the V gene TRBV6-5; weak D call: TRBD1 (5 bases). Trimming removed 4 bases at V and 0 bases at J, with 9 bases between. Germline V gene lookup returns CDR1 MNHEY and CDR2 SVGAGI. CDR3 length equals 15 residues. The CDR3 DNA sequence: TGTGCCAGCAGTTCCCAGACAGCAACTAATGAAAAACTGTTTTTT. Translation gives CASSSQTATNEKLFF.

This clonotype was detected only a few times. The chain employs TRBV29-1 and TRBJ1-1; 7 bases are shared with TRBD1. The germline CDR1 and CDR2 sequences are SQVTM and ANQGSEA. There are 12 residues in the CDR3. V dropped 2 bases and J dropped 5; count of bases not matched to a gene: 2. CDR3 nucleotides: TGCAGCGTTGAAAGGGGGCGAACTGAAGCTTTCTTT. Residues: CSVERGRTEAFF.

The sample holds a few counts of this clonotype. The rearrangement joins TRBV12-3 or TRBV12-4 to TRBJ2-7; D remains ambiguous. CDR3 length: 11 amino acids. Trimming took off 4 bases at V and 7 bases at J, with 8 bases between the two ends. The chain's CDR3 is CASSYLHEQYF. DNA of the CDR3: TGTGCCAGCAGTTACCTACATGAGCAGTACTTC.

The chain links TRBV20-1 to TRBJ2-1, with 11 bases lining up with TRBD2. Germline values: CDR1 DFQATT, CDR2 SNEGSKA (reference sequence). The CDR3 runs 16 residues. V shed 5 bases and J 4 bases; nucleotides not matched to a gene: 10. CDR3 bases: TGCAGTGCTTATCCCGGGACTAGCGGAAATTACAATGAGCAGTTCTTC. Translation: CSAYPGTSGNYNEQFF.

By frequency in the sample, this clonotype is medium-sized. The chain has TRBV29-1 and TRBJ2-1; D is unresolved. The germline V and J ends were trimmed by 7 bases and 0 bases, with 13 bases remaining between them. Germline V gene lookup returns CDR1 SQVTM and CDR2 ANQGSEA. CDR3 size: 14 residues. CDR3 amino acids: CSGIGRSSYNEQFF. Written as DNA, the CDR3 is TGCAGCGGGATTGGACGGAGCTCCTACAATGAGCAGTTCTTC.

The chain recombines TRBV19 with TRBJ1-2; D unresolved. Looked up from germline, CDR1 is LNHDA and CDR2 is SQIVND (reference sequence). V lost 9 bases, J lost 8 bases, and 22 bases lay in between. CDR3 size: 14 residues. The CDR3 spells CASTPGLTSSGYTF. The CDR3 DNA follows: TGTGCCAGCACTCCGGGTCTGACCTCCTCCGGCTACACCTTC.

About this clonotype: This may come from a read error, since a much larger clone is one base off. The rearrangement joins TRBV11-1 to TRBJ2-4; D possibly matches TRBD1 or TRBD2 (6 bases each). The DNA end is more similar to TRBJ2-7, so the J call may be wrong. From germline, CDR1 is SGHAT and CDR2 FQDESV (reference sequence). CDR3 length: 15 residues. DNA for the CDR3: TGTGCCAGCAGCTTCCCCTCGGTCGGGGGCAACGAGCAGTACTTC. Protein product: CASSFPSVGGNEQYF.

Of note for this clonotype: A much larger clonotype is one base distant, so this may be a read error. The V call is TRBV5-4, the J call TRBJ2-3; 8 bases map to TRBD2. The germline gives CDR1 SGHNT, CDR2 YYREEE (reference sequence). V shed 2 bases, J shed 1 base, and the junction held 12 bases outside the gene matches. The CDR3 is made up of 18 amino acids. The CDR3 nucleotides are TGTGCCAGCAGCTTAGCGAGGAATAGCGGGAAGGGCACAGATACGCAGTATTTT. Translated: CASSLARNSGKGTDTQYF.

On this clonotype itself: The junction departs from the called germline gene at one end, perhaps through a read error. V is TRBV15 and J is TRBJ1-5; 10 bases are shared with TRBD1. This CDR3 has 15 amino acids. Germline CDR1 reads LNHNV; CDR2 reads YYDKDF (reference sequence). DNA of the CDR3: TGTACCACCAGCAATCGGACAGGGGGAAGTCAGCCCCAGCATTTT. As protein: CTTSNRTGGSQPQHF.

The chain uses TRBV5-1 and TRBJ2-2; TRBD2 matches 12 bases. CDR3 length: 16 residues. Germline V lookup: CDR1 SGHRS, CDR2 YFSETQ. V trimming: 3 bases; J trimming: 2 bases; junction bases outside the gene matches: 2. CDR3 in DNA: TGCGCCAGCAGCTCCGGACTAGCGGGAAACACCGGGGAGCTGTTTTTT. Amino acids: CASSSGLAGNTGELFF.

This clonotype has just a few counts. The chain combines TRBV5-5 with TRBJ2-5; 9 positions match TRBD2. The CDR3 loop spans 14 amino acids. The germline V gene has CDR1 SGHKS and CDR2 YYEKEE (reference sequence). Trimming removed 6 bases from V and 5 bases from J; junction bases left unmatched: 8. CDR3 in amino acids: CASTPGGGVETQYF. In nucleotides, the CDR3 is TGTGCCAGCACTCCCGGCGGGGGGGTCGAGACCCAGTACTTC. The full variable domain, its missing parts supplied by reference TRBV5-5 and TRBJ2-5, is DAGVTQSPTHLIKTRGQQVTLRCSPISGHKSVSWYQQVLGQGPQFIFQYYEKEERGRGNFPDRFSARQFPNYSSELNVNALLLGDSALYLCASTPGGGVETQYFGPGTRLLVL.

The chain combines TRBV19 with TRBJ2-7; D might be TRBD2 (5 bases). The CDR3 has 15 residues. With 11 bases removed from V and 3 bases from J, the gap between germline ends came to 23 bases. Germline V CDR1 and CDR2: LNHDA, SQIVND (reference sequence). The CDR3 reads CAEHLLDTQCYEQYF. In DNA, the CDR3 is TGTGCCGAACATCTACTAGACACGCAGTGCTACGAGCAGTACTTC.

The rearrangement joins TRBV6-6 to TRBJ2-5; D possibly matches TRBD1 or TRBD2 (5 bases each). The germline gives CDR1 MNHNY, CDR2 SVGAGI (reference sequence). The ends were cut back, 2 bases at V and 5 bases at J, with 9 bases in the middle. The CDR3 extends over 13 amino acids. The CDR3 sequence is CASSYGGLETQYF. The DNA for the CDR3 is TGTGCCAGCAGTTACGGGGGTTTGGAGACCCAGTACTTC.

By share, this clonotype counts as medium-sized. The CDR3: CASSITGSTDTQYF. The CDR3 DNA reads as TGTGCCAGTAGTATAACGGGGAGCACAGATACGCAGTATTTT. J is TRBJ2-3 and V is TRBV19; weak D call: TRBD2 (5 bases). Germline CDR1 reads LNHDA; CDR2 reads SQIVND (reference sequence). The CDR3 spans 14 residues. V was shortened by 2 bases and J by 0 bases, with 6 bases between the two germline ends. Full variable domain (remainder filled in from reference TRBV19 and TRBJ2-3): DGGITQSPKYLFRKEGQNVTLSCEQNLNHDAMYWYRQDPGQGLRLIYYSQIVNDFQKGDIAEGYSVSREKKESFPLTVTSAQKNPTAFYLCASSITGSTDTQYFGPGTRLTVL.

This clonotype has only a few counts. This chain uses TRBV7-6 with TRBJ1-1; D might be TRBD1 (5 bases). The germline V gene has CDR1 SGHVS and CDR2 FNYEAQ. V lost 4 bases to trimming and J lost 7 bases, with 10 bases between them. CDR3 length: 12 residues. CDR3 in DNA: TGTGCCAGCAGCTCAGGGAAGAGTGAAGCTTTCTTT. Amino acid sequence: CASSSGKSEAFF.

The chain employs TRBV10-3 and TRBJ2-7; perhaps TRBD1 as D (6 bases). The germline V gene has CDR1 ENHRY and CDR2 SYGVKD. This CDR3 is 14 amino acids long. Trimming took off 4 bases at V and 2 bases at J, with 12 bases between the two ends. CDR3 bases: TGTGCCATCAGTGTAGGGACACTCACCTACGAGCAGTACTTC. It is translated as CAISVGTLTYEQYF.

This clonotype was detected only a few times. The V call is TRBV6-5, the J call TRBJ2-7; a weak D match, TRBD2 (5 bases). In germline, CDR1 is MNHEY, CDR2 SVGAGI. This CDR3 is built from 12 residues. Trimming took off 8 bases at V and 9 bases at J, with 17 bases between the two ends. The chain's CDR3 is CASGPSIGGQYF. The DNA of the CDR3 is TGTGCCAGCGGACCTAGCATTGGAGGGCAGTACTTC.

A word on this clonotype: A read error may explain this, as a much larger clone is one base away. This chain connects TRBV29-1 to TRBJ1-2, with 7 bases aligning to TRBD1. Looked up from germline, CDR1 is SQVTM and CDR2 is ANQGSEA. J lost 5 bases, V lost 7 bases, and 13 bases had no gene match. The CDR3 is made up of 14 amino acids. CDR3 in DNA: TGCAGCGCCTCCCTAGGACAGGAACAGTATGGCTACACCTTC. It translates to CSASLGQEQYGYTF.

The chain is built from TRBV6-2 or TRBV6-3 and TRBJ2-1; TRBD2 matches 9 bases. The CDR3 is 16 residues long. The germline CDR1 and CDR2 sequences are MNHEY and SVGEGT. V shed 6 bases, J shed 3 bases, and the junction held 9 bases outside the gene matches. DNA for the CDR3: TGTGCCAGCAGCCCACTAGCGGGCGGGCTCTACAATGAGCAGTTCTTC. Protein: CASSPLAGGLYNEQFF.

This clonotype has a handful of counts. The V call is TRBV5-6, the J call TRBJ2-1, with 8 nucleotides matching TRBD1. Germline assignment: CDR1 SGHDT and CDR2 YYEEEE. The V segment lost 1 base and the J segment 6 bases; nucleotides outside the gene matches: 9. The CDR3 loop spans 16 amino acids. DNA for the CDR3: TGTGCCAGCAGCTTGCGAACTTCTGACAGGGGCAATGAGCAGTTCTTC. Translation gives CASSLRTSDRGNEQFF.

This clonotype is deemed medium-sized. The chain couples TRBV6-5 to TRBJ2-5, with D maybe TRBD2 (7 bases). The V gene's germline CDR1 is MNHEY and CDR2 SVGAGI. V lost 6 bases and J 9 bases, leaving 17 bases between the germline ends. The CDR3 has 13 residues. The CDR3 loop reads CASRQGLSGAQYF. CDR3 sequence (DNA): TGTGCCAGCAGGCAGGGACTATCAGGGGCCCAGTACTTC.

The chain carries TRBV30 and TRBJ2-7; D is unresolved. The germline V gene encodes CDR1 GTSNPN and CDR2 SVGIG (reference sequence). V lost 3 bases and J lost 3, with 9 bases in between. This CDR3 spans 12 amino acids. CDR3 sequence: CAWSAGIYEQYF. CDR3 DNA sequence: TGTGCCTGGAGCGCAGGAATCTACGAGCAGTACTTC.